The rows below give T cell receptor beta chains drawn from one sample of a study of long-term antiretroviral therapy in people with HIV. Here immunoSEQ multiplex PCR was the method, and the copy in TCRdb shows in-frame clones only, minus some. This sample has around 25,000 clones, with roughly 94% found just once. The source was unsorted PBMCs, collected more than 4.7 years after starting antiretroviral therapy. Receptors originate from a woman between 50 and 59 years old with HIV. Each CDR3 is given with its conserved first and last residue. The D gene is left open where the match is weak. Not all rows give a size; the values are once, few, many and, for expanded clones, a class.

abundance,d_gene,j_gene,v_gene,CDR3aa,CDR3nt
.,.,TRBJ2-2,TRBV5-6,CASSQEYGELFF,TGTGCCAGCAGCCAGGAGTACGGGGAGCTGTTTTTT
.,TRBD2,TRBJ2-1,TRBV6-6,CASLRREGTNEQFF,TGTGCCAGCCTTCGCCGGGAGGGTACGAATGAGCAGTTCTTC
.,TRBD1,TRBJ2-5,TRBV4-1,CASSQEYQGAKTQYF,TGCGCCAGCAGCCAAGAATACCAGGGGGCGAAGACCCAGTACTTC
.,.,TRBJ2-7,TRBV10-3,CAISESRYEQYF,TGTGCCATCAGTGAGTCCCGGTACGAGCAGTACTTC
.,.,TRBJ1-2,TRBV13,CASSSKPGDGYTF,TGTGCCAGCAGCTCCAAACCGGGGGATGGCTACACCTTC
.,.,TRBJ1-1,TRBV10-3,CAISVTGLNTEAFF,TGTGCCATCAGTGTCACAGGGCTGAACACTGAAGCTTTCTTT
.,.,TRBJ1-1,TRBV10-3,CAISGGEGPKTMNTEAFF,TGTGCCATCAGCGGAGGGGAGGGGCCCAAAACGATGAACACTGAAGCTTTCTTT
few,TRBD1,TRBJ1-2,TRBV5-1,CASSPGQGASGYTF,TGCGCCAGCAGCCCGGGACAGGGGGCGTCGGGCTACACCTTC
.,TRBD1,TRBJ2-1,TRBV6-5,CASSTQWDSRDEQFF,TGTGCCAGCAGTACACAGTGGGACAGTCGCGATGAGCAGTTCTTC
.,TRBD2,TRBJ2-7,TRBV28,CASTRGSGKGEQYF,TGTGCCAGCACCCGGGGCAGCGGGAAGGGCGAGCAGTACTTC
.,.,TRBJ2-1,TRBV29-1,CSVADQGGHEQFF,TGCAGCGTAGCTGACCAGGGGGGGCATGAGCAGTTCTTC
.,TRBD2,TRBJ2-1,TRBV10-3,CAIRDGLAGNEQFF,TGTGCCATCAGAGACGGACTAGCGGGTAATGAGCAGTTCTTC
.,TRBD2,TRBJ2-1,TRBV5-6,CASSWSGSNGNEQFF,TGTGCCAGCAGCTGGAGCGGGAGTAACGGTAATGAGCAGTTCTTC
.,.,TRBJ1-4,TRBV7-2,CASSWLRGTTNEKLFF,TGTGCCAGCAGCTGGCTCCGGGGTACAACTAATGAAAAACTGTTTTTT
.,.,TRBJ1-1,TRBV5-8,CASSAGTPQQAFF,TGTGCCAGCAGCGCCGGGACCCCGCAACAAGCTTTCTTT
.,TRBD2,TRBJ2-7,TRBV6-6,CASRNPIAGVSYEQYF,TGTGCCAGCAGAAATCCAATAGCGGGAGTCTCCTACGAGCAGTACTTC
.,.,TRBJ1-2,TRBV6-5,CASSYGMSGVGYTF,TGTGCCAGCAGTTACGGCATGAGTGGAGTTGGCTACACCTTC
.,.,TRBJ1-1,TRBV5-1,CASSPGPSNTEAFF,TGCGCCAGCAGCCCCGGGCCTTCGAACACTGAAGCTTTCTTT
.,.,TRBJ2-7,TRBV6-6,CASSYEEPGEQYF,TGTGCCAGCAGTTACGAGGAGCCCGGCGAGCAGTACTTC
.,TRBD2,TRBJ2-1,TRBV5-1,CASSLGTSGSGINEQFF,TGCGCCAGCAGCTTAGGAACTAGCGGGTCCGGTATCAATGAGCAGTTCTTC
.,.,TRBJ1-1,TRBV6-5,CASSYSPGSNTEAFF,TGTGCCAGCAGTTACTCTCCAGGGTCCAACACTGAAGCTTTCTTT
.,.,TRBJ1-4,TRBV5-5,CASSSSTGINELFF,TGTGCCAGCAGCTCATCAACAGGGATTAACGAACTGTTTTTT
.,TRBD2,TRBJ2-1,TRBV7-3,CASGLAGGRNEQFF,TGTGCCAGCGGGTTGGCGGGAGGGCGCAATGAGCAGTTCTTC
.,TRBD2,TRBJ2-1,TRBV6-5,CASSYLIAGVRNEQFF,TGTGCCAGCAGTTACCTAATAGCGGGAGTTCGCAATGAGCAGTTCTTC
.,TRBD2,TRBJ2-1,TRBV27,CASRGEGEGSYNEQFF,TGTGCCAGCAGGGGGGAGGGAGAGGGGTCCTACAATGAGCAGTTCTTC
.,.,TRBJ1-1,TRBV18,CASSPPTGDRLNTEAFF,TGTGCCAGCTCACCACCGACCGGAGACCGATTGAACACTGAAGCTTTCTTT
.,.,TRBJ1-1,TRBV2,CASSEGLRALYEAFF,TGTGCCAGCAGTGAAGGTCTGAGGGCCCTCTATGAAGCTTTCTTT
.,TRBD2,TRBJ2-3,TRBV7-6,CASSPEVWREMGTDTQYF,TGTGCCAGCAGCCCCGAAGTCTGGCGGGAGATGGGCACAGATACGCAGTATTTT
.,.,TRBJ2-7,TRBV6-1,CASTLGHNSYEQYF,TGTGCCAGCACCTTGGGACACAACTCCTACGAGCAGTACTTC
once,.,TRBJ1-4,TRBV7-9,CASSLAGEANEKLFF,TGTGCCAGCAGCTTAGCGGGGGAGGCTAATGAAAAACTGTTTTTT
.,.,TRBJ2-6,TRBV23-1,CASSQYVGRRWSNVLTF,TGCGCCAGCAGTCAATACGTGGGCAGGAGATGGTCCAACGTCCTGACTTTC
.,TRBD1,TRBJ1-2,TRBV5-1,CASSSAAGTGGINYGYTF,TGCGCCAGCAGCTCGGCCGCCGGGACAGGGGGTATTAACTATGGCTACACCTTC
.,.,TRBJ1-1,TRBV2,CASSEAPMAVQTMNTEAFF,TGTGCCAGCAGTGAAGCCCCCATGGCGGTCCAAACTATGAACACTGAAGCTTTCTTT
once,TRBD2,TRBJ2-3,TRBV28,CASSHGGAGADTQYF,TGTGCCAGCAGCCACGGGGGGGCGGGAGCAGATACGCAGTATTTT
.,.,TRBJ2-1,TRBV5-1,CASSNPGPEQFF,TGCGCCAGCAGCAATCCGGGTCCCGAGCAGTTCTTC
once,.,TRBJ2-4,TRBV19,CASSIGADNIQYF,TGTGCCAGTAGTATAGGCGCAGATAACATTCAGTACTTC
.,.,TRBJ2-2,TRBV9,CASSVGGGPNTGELFF,TGTGCCAGCAGCGTAGGTGGCGGACCGAACACCGGGGAGCTGTTTTTT
.,.,TRBJ2-7,TRBV11-2,CASSKQYYEQYF,TGTGCCAGCAGCAAACAGTACTACGAGCAGTACTTC
.,TRBD1,TRBJ2-5,TRBV6-1,CASRNSGGWETQYF,TGTGCCAGCAGAAATTCAGGGGGCTGGGAGACCCAGTACTTC